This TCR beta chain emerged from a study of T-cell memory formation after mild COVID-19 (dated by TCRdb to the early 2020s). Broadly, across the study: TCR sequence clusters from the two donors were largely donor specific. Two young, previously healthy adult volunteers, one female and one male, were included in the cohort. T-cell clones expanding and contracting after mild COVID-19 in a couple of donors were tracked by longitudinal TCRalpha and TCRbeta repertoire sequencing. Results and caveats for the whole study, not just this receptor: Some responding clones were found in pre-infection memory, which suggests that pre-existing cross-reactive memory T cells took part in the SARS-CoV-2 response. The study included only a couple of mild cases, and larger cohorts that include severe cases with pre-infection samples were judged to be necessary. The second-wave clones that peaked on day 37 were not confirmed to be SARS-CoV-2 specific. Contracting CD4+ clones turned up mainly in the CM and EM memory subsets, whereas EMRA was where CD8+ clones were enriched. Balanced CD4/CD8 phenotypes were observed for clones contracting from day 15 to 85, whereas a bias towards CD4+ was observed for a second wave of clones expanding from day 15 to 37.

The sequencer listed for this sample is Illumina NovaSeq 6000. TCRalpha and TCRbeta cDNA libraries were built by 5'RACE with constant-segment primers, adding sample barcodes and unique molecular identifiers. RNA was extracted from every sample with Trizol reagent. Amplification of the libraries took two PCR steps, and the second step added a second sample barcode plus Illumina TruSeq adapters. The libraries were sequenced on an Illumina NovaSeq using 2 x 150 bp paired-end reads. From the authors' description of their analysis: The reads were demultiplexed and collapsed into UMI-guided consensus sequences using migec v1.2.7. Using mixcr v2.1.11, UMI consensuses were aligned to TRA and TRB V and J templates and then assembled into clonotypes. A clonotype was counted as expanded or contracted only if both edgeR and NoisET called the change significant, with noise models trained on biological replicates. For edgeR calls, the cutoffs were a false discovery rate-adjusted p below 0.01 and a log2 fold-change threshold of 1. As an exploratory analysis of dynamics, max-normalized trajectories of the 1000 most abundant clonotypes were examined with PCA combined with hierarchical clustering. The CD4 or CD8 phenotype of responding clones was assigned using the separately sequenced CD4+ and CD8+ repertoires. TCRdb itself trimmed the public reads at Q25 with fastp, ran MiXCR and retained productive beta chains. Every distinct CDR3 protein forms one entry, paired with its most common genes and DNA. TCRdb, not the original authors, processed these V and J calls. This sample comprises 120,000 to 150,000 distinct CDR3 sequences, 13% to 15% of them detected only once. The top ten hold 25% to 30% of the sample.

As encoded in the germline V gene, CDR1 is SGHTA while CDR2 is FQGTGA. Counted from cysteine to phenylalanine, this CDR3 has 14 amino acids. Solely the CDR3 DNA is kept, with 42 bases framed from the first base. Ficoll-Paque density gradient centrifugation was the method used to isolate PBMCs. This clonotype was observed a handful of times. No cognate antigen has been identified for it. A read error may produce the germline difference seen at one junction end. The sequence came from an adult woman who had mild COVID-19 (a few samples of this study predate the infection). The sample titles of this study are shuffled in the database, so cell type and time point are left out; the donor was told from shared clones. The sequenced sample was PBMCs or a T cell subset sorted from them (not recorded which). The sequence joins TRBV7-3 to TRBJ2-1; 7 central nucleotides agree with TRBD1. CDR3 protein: CASSSGTAYSEQFF. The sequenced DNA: TGTGCCAGCAGCTCCGGGACAGCTTACAGTGAGCAGTTCTTC.